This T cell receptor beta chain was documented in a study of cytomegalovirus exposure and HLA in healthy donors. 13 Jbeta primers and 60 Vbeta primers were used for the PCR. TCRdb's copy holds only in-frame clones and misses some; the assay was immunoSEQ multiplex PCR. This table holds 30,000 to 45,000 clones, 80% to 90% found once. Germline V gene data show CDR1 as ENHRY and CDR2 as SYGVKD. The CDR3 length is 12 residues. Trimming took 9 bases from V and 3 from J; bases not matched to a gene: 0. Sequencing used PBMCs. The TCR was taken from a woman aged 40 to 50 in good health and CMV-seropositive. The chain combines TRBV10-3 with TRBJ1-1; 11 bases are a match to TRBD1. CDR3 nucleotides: TGTGCCATGGGACAGGGGGACACTGAAGCTTTCTTT. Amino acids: CAMGQGDTEAFF.